The 16 T cell receptor beta chains reported below all come from one sample, sequenced in a study of identifying expanded T cells in peripheral blood. TCRdb keeps only in-frame clones here, not all; method: immunoSEQ multiplex PCR. The data hold some 90,000 clones, with around 87% observed a single time. Material: blood. These receptors all stem from a person aged 18 to 69 in good health.

The rearrangement links TRBV5-6 to TRBJ2-7, with D hard to call. The germline V gene has CDR1 SGHDT and CDR2 YYEEEE. This CDR3 has 14 residues. Trimming left V 0 bases short and J 2 bases short, with 9 bases between. CDR3 region: CASSLALGTYEQYF. CDR3 DNA sequence: TGTGCCAGCAGCTTGGCGTTGGGGACCTACGAGCAGTACTTC.

This clone came up once. The chain links TRBV5-6 to TRBJ1-1; D is possibly TRBD1 (5 bases). The CDR3 loop spans 14 amino acids. Trimming left V 0 bases short and J 7 bases short, with 13 bases between. Germline assignment: CDR1 SGHDT and CDR2 YYEEEE. The CDR3 DNA sequence: TGTGCCAGCAGCTTGGGAAGGACACGGAGTGAAGCTTTCTTT. Protein product: CASSLGRTRSEAFF.

The chain recombines TRBV10-3 with TRBJ1-2; TRBD1 matches 9 bases. V lost 7 bases and J lost 4; bases outside the gene matches: 7. Germline V gene sequence: CDR1 ENHRY, CDR2 SYGVKD. There are 14 residues in the CDR3. CDR3: CAITQDRGGYGYTF. CDR3 DNA: TGTGCCATCACCCAGGACAGGGGAGGCTATGGCTACACCTTC.

The chain uses TRBV7-6 and TRBJ2-7; 9 bases fit TRBD1. The junction had 4 bases not matched to a gene; V was cut back by 4 bases and J by 6 bases. Germline CDR1 is SGHVS and CDR2 is FNYEAQ. The length of the CDR3 is 13 residues. The CDR3 reads CASSWDRDSEQYF. DNA for the CDR3: TGTGCCAGCAGCTGGGACAGGGATAGCGAGCAGTACTTC.

The rearrangement joins TRBV7-9 to TRBJ1-2; 10 nucleotides match TRBD1. The CDR3 consists of 15 residues. Germline CDR1 is SEHNR and CDR2 is FQNEAQ (reference sequence). V shed 8 bases and J 3 bases; nucleotides not matched to a gene: 9. This CDR3 reads CASLSTGGLHYGYTF. For the CDR3, the DNA is TGTGCCAGCTTGTCGACAGGGGGCTTGCACTATGGCTACACCTTC. The variable domain in full, with the rest retrieved from reference TRBV7-9 and TRBJ1-2, is DTGVSQNPRHKITKRGQNVTFRCDPISEHNRLYWYRQTLGQGPEFLTYFQNEAQLEKSRLLSDRFSAERPKGSFSTLEIQRTEQGDSAMYLCASLSTGGLHYGYTFGSGTRLTVV.

This clone was counted a single time. The chain combines TRBV7-9 with TRBJ2-1; no reliable D call. CDR3 length equals 17 residues. In germline, CDR1 is SEHNR, CDR2 FQNEAQ (reference sequence). The ends were cut back, 5 bases at V and 2 bases at J, with 19 bases in the middle. The CDR3 DNA reads as TGTGCCAGCAGCCTCGATCCCGTTGGTCGTCCCTACAATGAGCAGTTCTTC. As protein: CASSLDPVGRPYNEQFF.

The rearrangement joins TRBV10-3 to TRBJ2-3, with 8 nucleotides matching TRBD1. Per the germline V gene, CDR1 is ENHRY and CDR2 is SYGVKD. The V and J ends lost 6 bases and 5 bases, in that order; junction bases with no gene match: 10. The CDR3 covers 15 residues. CDR3 in DNA: TGTGCCATCAGCGCCCAAGACAGGGGAGTAGATACGCAGTATTTT. Its protein is CAISAQDRGVDTQYF.

This clone appeared a single time. The rearrangement joins TRBV7-2 to TRBJ2-1, with 7 bases that match TRBD1. The junction had 12 bases not matched to a gene; V was cut back by 6 bases and J by 10 bases. Germline lookup yields CDR1 SGHTA and CDR2 FQGNSA. The CDR3 spans 14 residues. CDR3 in DNA: TGTGCCAGCAGACCGGGCAGGGGGACGGAAGAGCAGTTCTTC. Translating gives CASRPGRGTEEQFF.

The DNA of the CDR3 is TGCAGCGTGGAGGCAGGGGGTAGGTACGAGCAGTACTTC. This translates into CSVEAGGRYEQYF. V usage is TRBV29-1 and J usage is TRBJ2-7; TRBD1 matches 7 bases. The CDR3 spans 13 residues. The ends lost 6 bases at V and 4 bases at J; junction bases unmatched: 9. CDR1 and CDR2 from the germline V gene are SQVTM and ANQGSEA.

This clone was detected a few times. The chain is built from TRBV6-1 and TRBJ2-1; weak D call: TRBD1 (5 bases). Germline CDR1 and CDR2: MNHNS and SASEGT. The CDR3 contains 12 residues. V was shortened by 3 bases and J by 6 bases, with 6 bases between the two germline ends. The CDR3 nucleotides are TGTGCCAGCAGTGACAGGGTCAATGAGCAGTTCTTC. Amino acids: CASSDRVNEQFF.

The chain recombines TRBV6-6 with TRBJ1-6, with TRBD1 matching over 8 bases. The germline CDR1 and CDR2 sequences are MNHNY and SVGAGI (reference sequence). With V trimmed by 6 bases and J by 7 bases, 2 bases remained unmatched. The CDR3 is made up of 13 amino acids. CDR3: CASSTGGNSPLHF. For the CDR3, the DNA is TGTGCCAGCAGCACAGGGGGGAATTCACCCCTCCACTTT.

This clone was counted a single time. This rearrangement joins TRBV5-5 to TRBJ2-7, with TRBD1 identical over 7 bases. Germline trimming cut 4 bases from V and 0 bases from J; bases unmatched to any gene: 7. Germline CDR1 reads SGHKS; CDR2 reads YYEKEE (reference sequence). The CDR3 sequence is 15 residues long. The DNA for the CDR3 is TGTGCCAGCAGCGCCGGGACAGTCAGCTCCTACGAGCAGTACTTC. Protein sequence: CASSAGTVSSYEQYF.

The chain has TRBV14 and TRBJ1-2; 8 positions match TRBD1. Germline CDR1 and CDR2: SGHDN and FVKESK. V was clipped by 6 bases and J by 8 bases; unmatched bases: 8. CDR3 length equals 13 residues. The CDR3 loop is CASSLDRGNGYTF. CDR3 coding DNA: TGTGCCAGCAGTCTAGACAGGGGTAACGGCTACACCTTC.

This clone was found once. The V gene is TRBV6-5, the J gene TRBJ2-7; D gene unclear. Germline V CDR1 and CDR2: MNHEY, SVGAGI. V lost 4 bases and J 3 bases, leaving 16 bases between the germline ends. This CDR3 has 15 amino acids. CDR3 bases: TGTGCCAGCAGTTCCGTGGTGAAGCATGGCTACGAGCAGTACTTC. Protein sequence: CASSSVVKHGYEQYF.

This clone was counted once. V is TRBV4-3 and J is TRBJ2-7, with TRBD2 identical over 8 bases. Unmatched junction bases numbered 9, after V lost 0 bases and J lost 2 bases. Germline CDR1 and CDR2: LGHNA and YSLEER. The CDR3 spans 17 residues. CDR3 sequence (DNA): TGCGCCAGCAGCCAAGAGATTAGCGGGGACTACCCCTACGAGCAGTACTTC. Translation gives CASSQEISGDYPYEQYF.

This clone showed up just a few times. One end of the junction does not line up with germline, which may come from a read error. The chain is built from TRBV11-3 and TRBJ2-2; perhaps D is TRBD1 or TRBD2 (6 bases each). CDR1 and CDR2 (germline): SGHNT, YENEEA. CDR3 length: 13 amino acids. This chain's CDR3 is CASSIEGGGELFF. In nucleotides, the CDR3 is TGTGCCAGCAGCATAGAGGGGGGCGGGGAGCTGTTTTTT.